One T cell receptor (beta chain) is described in this entry. Its binding antigen is unknown. No base quality values were provided; no much bigger clone lies one nucleotide off. These data come from a study of Ad26.COV2.S vaccination and SARS-CoV-2 variants (dated by TCRdb to about 2021). With regard to the full study: Vaccine-arm donors were drawn from COV1001, a multicentre, randomized, double-blind, placebo-controlled phase I-IIa trial of Ad26.COV2.S in healthy adults. Ad26.COV2.S was administered intramuscularly at a dose of 5x10^10 or 1x10^11 viral particles, either as one shot or as two shots given 56 days apart. Sequencing of the TCRbeta repertoire served to evaluate the specificity and breadth of SARS-CoV-2-reactive T cell receptors following Ad26.COV2.S vaccination. A total of 32 samples were included in the TCR-sequenced set, comprising roughly 19 Ad26.COV2.S vaccine recipients, 5 placebo recipients and 8 SARS-CoV-2 convalescent individuals. Trial participants were randomized into five groups of five, in which low-dose or high-dose Ad26.COV2.S was given once or twice, or placebo was given on both occasions. Investigators did not know the trial group allocation while performing experiments and assessing outcomes.

The CDR3 goes from the cysteine to the phenylalanine over 15 residues. CDR3 DNA only is kept here, 45 bases in frame from base 1. Here V drops 4 bases and J drops 4 bases, and the junction holds 5 bases not matched to any gene. CDR1 MNHEY and CDR2 SVGEGT were looked up in the germline V gene. The sample's treatment or condition, from its label and the paper: roughly 18 received Ad26.COV2.S at low or high dose, single or two shots; several received placebo; per-sample allocation not given. Repertoires of vaccine and placebo recipients were sequenced from samples collected on day 63 after the first injection. Between 29 July and 7 August 2020, Cohort 1b enrolled around 24 adults aged 18-55 years at one site in Boston, USA. Ad26.COV2.S was a replication-incompetent adenovirus type 26 vector expressing a prefusion-stabilized SARS-CoV-2 spike protein from the original Wuhan strain. The immunoSEQ Assay was used to sequence TCRbeta CDR3 regions. After extraction, genomic DNA underwent amplification by bias-controlled multiplex PCR, followed by high-throughput sequencing. Per the authors' processing: To quantify the absolute abundance of every unique TCRbeta CDR3 region, sequences were collapsed and filtered. T cell fraction was estimated by normalizing TCRbeta template counts to usable DNA, which was measured by amplifying reference genes present in all nucleated cells. Repertoire TCRs were annotated as SARS-CoV-2-specific when V gene, CDR3 amino acid sequence and J gene were exactly matched to a known reactive TCR set. The reference SARS-CoV-2 TCR set came from MIRA and was filtered for enrichment in COVID-19-positive ImmuneCODE repertoires, removing public or cross-reactive TCRs. Using the MIRA antigens, annotated TCRs were further analysed by specific ORF or by position within an ORF. Breadth was defined as the number of annotated unique rearrangements divided by the total number of unique productive rearrangements, and depth was defined as the summed frequency of the annotated unique rearrangements. Two-sided Wilcoxon rank-sum tests were applied when comparing TCR breadth between groups. TCRdb took this table from immuneACCESS and kept in-frame rearrangements with V and J called. Such tables lack part of the clones; where checked against another copy, unresolved V genes explain under half of the gap, and the rest is unexplained. For V, J and clone size, that table is used; D and trimming come from the DNA. In this sample the table shows roughly 380,000 clones, approximately 84% of which occur a single time. Of the sample, around 3.3% falls within the top ten clones.

The investigation overall reported the following: The study lacked the statistical power to compare responses across vaccine doses or regimens. Compared with placebo recipients, Ad26.COV2.S recipients showed higher spike-specific TCR breadth (P = 0.0014). According to the authors, total T cell responses may have been underestimated by the TCR breadth and depth analyses. Comparable non-spike TCR breadth was observed between vaccine and placebo recipients, consistent with only spike being contained in the vaccine. Substantial breadth of spike-specific CD8+ and CD4+ T cell responses was reported after vaccination.

This receptor chain uses TRBV6-2 or TRBV6-3 and TRBJ2-7, and TRBD1 matches 12 of the central bases. The input for sequencing was peripheral blood, taken in a trial of Ad26.COV2.S vaccine versus placebo. This sequence originates from a person aged 18 to 59 who received the Ad26.COV2.S COVID-19 vaccine or a placebo. The bases read TGTGCCAGCAGTTCCGGGACAGGGGGCAAATACGAGCAGTACTTC. Translated, this is CASSSGTGGKYEQYF.